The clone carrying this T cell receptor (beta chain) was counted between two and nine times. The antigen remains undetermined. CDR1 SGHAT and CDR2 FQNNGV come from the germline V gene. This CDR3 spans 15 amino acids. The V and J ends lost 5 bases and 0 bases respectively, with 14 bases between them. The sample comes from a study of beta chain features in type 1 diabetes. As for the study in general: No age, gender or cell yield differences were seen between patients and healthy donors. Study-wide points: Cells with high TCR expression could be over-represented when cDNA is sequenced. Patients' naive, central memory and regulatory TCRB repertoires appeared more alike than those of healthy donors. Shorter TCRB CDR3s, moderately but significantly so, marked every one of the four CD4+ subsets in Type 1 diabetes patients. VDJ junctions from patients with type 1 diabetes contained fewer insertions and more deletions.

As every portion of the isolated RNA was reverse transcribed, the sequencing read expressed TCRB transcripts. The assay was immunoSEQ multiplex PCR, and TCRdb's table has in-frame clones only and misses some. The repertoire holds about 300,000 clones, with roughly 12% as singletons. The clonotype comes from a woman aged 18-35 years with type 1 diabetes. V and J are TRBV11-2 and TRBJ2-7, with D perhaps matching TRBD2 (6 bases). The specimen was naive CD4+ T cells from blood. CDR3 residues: CASSGDLYSSYEQYF. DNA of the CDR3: TGTGCCAGCAGCGGGGACTTATACAGCTCCTACGAGCAGTACTTC. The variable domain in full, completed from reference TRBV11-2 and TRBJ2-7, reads EAGVAQSPRYKIIEKRQSVAFWCNPISGHATLYWYQQILGQGPKLLIQFQNNGVVDDSQLPKDRFSAERLKGVDSTLKIQPAKLEDSAVYLCASSGDLYSSYEQYFGPGTRLTVT.